Each of the 24 T cell receptor beta chains below was sequenced from the same sample in a study of cytomegalovirus exposure and HLA in healthy donors. A multiplex PCR was run with 60 Vbeta primers and 13 Jbeta primers. Here immunoSEQ multiplex PCR was the method, and the copy in TCRdb shows in-frame clones only, minus some. The profile shows 100,000 or so clones, roughly 75% of them singletons. Sequencing was carried out using PBMCs. These receptors were collected from a male donor in good health and CMV-seropositive.

The chain is built from TRBV6-6 and TRBJ1-4, with a tentative D call TRBD1 (5 bases). V lost 7 bases, J lost 2 bases, and 14 bases lay in between. CDR3 length equals 15 residues. Per the germline V gene, CDR1 is MNHNY and CDR2 is SVGAGI (reference sequence). The CDR3 reads CASISLGGTNEKLFF. The CDR3 nucleotides read TGTGCCAGCATCTCCTTGGGGGGTACTAATGAAAAACTGTTTTTT.

This chain connects TRBV5-1 to TRBJ1-2; 9 bases agree with TRBD1. CDR3 length equals 14 residues. The V segment lost 0 bases and the J segment 7 bases; nucleotides outside the gene matches: 4. CDR1 and CDR2 from the germline V gene are SGHRS and YFSETQ. The CDR3 sequence: CASSLEGQGRGYTF. The CDR3, as DNA: TGCGCCAGCAGCTTGGAGGGACAGGGCCGTGGCTACACCTTC. The full variable domain, its missing parts supplied by reference TRBV5-1 and TRBJ1-2, is KAGVTQTPRYLIKTRGQQVTLSCSPISGHRSVSWYQQTPGQGLQFLFEYFSETQRNKGNFPGRFSGRQFSNSRSEMNVSTLELGDSALYLCASSLEGQGRGYTFGSGTRLTVV.

The chain combines TRBV4-1 with TRBJ2-6; 9 bases align to TRBD1. V was clipped by 3 bases and J by 0 bases; unmatched bases: 3. Germline V CDR1 and CDR2: MGHRA, YSYEKL. The CDR3 is 17 amino acids. CDR3 protein: CASSQGTGISGANVLTF. The CDR3 nucleotides are TGCGCCAGCAGCCAGGGGACAGGGATCTCTGGGGCCAACGTCCTGACTTTC.

This chain uses TRBV5-1 with TRBJ1-2, with 7 nucleotides matching TRBD1. The CDR3 is 12 amino acids. The germline gives CDR1 SGHRS, CDR2 YFSETQ. The V gene end was trimmed by 7 bases and the J gene end by 4 bases; junction bases not matched to a gene: 4. CDR3 region: CASGGTVYGYTF. In nucleotides, the CDR3 is TGCGCCAGCGGAGGGACAGTCTATGGCTACACCTTC.

This chain joins TRBV7-6 and TRBJ2-7, with 9 bases fitting TRBD1. Germline-derived CDR1 and CDR2 are SGHVS and FNYEAQ. The CDR3 is 15 amino acids. V gave up 5 bases and J gave up 4 bases; unmatched junction bases: 9. The CDR3 protein is CASSQGGQGGYEQYF. CDR3 DNA sequence: TGTGCCAGCAGCCAGGGGGGACAGGGTGGGTACGAGCAGTACTTC.

This sequence joins TRBV11-3 and TRBJ2-1, with 11 nucleotides matching TRBD2. CDR1 is SGHNT and CDR2 is YENEEA in the germline V gene. The CDR3 contains 14 residues. V lost 5 bases, J lost 7 bases, and 4 bases stayed unmatched. The CDR3 nucleotides read TGTGCCAGCAGCCCACTAGCGGGGGCTAATGAGCAGTTCTTC. Translated: CASSPLAGANEQFF.

The table lists this clone with a few counts. The gene calls are TRBV6-5 and TRBJ1-2; D is perhaps TRBD1 (5 bases). Trimming cost V 9 bases and J 7 bases, with 24 bases left between them. CDR3 length equals 15 residues. From germline, CDR1 is MNHEY and CDR2 SVGAGI. CDR3 in DNA: TGTGCCAGTCACGAGGGAGGGACTGGGCTGCGTGGCTACACCTTC. The encoded protein is CASHEGGTGLRGYTF.

The V gene is TRBV5-1, the J gene TRBJ2-3; 15 bases line up with TRBD2. Germline-derived CDR1 and CDR2 are SGHRS and YFSETQ. V trimming: 4 bases; J trimming: 5 bases; junction bases outside the gene matches: 8. This CDR3 has 17 residues. The DNA for the CDR3 is TGCGCCAGCAGCCTCGGACTAGCGGGGGGGCAGGGAGATACGCAGTATTTT. It translates to CASSLGLAGGQGDTQYF.

As to this clone: One junction end disagrees with the germline gene, perhaps due to a read error. This chain uses TRBV7-8 with TRBJ2-7, with D perhaps TRBD2 (6 bases). The length of the CDR3 is 13 residues. The V gene's germline CDR1 is SGHVS and CDR2 FQNEAQ. CDR3 bases: TGTGCCAGCAGCTTAGTTCTCCCGGGACTCGTGAACTTC. Translating gives CASSLVLPGLVNF.

This clone was seen just once. The chain links TRBV27 to TRBJ2-2, with a tentative D call TRBD2 (6 bases). This CDR3 contains 14 residues. V was trimmed by 7 bases and J by 6 bases, leaving 15 bases between them. Germline lookup yields CDR1 MNHEY and CDR2 SMNVEV (reference sequence). The CDR3 is CASKQRGGPGELFF. CDR3 in DNA: TGTGCCAGCAAGCAACGGGGAGGTCCCGGGGAGCTGTTTTTT.

This clone was recorded once. The genes are TRBV2 and TRBJ1-5; D gene unclear. CDR1 and CDR2 from the germline V gene are SNHLY and FYNNEI. The CDR3 is made up of 13 amino acids. Trimming removed 3 bases at V and 5 bases at J, with 8 bases between. CDR3 in amino acids: CASSETSDQPQHF. The CDR3 DNA reads as TGTGCCAGCAGTGAGACTTCAGATCAGCCCCAGCATTTT.

This clone appeared many times. The chain recombines TRBV4-1 with TRBJ1-2; 9 bases line up with TRBD1. Germline CDR1 reads MGHRA; CDR2 reads YSYEKL. Trimming removed 4 bases from V and 6 bases from J; junction bases left unmatched: 9. CDR3 length: 15 residues. The CDR3 loop is CASSPGRDRVDGYTF. The CDR3 region has the DNA TGCGCCAGCAGCCCCGGCCGGGACAGGGTGGATGGCTACACCTTC.

V and J are TRBV18 and TRBJ2-7; TRBD2 might be the D (6 bases). The ends were cut back, 1 base at V and 1 base at J, with 14 bases in the middle. The CDR3 consists of 16 residues. Germline V lookup: CDR1 KGHSH, CDR2 LQKENI. The CDR3 here is CASSPLGGRKSYEQYF. The CDR3 DNA follows: TGTGCCAGCTCACCACTCGGGGGACGTAAATCCTACGAGCAGTACTTC.

This chain joins TRBV6-1 and TRBJ2-1, with 9 bases fitting TRBD2. Germline CDR1 MNHNS, CDR2 SASEGT. This CDR3 spans 15 amino acids. V was clipped by 5 bases and J by 9 bases; unmatched bases: 11. The DNA for the CDR3 is TGTGCCAGCAGTCAATGGGGCGGGGGGGCGGGTGAGCAGTTCTTC. Encoded protein: CASSQWGGGAGEQFF.

DNA for the CDR3: TGTGCCAGCAGCTGGGACAGGGACTCACCCCTCCACTTT. Translating gives CASSWDRDSPLHF. V is TRBV5-4 and J is TRBJ1-6, with 9 bases matching TRBD1. The J segment lost 10 bases and the V segment lost 3 bases, leaving 2 bases of the junction unmatched. Per germline, CDR1 SGHNT and CDR2 YYREEE (reference sequence). This CDR3 contains 13 residues.

J is TRBJ1-2 and V is TRBV30, with TRBD1 matching over 10 bases. The CDR3 covers 16 residues. Looked up from germline, CDR1 is GTSNPN and CDR2 is SVGIG (reference sequence). The J segment lost 8 bases and the V segment lost 3 bases, leaving 15 bases of the junction unmatched. The CDR3 DNA reads as TGTGCCTGGAGCCTTATATCGGGTCGGACAGGGGGGGGCTACACCTTC. It is translated as CAWSLISGRTGGGYTF. The whole variable domain, remainder taken from reference TRBV30 and TRBJ1-2, is SQTIHQWPATLVQPVGSPLSLECTVEGTSNPNLYWYRQAAGRGLQLLFYSVGIGQISSEVPQNLSASRPQDRQFILSSKKLLLSDSGFYLCAWSLISGRTGGGYTFGSGTRLTVV.

The CDR3 DNA reads TGTGCCAGCAGTGAAGTGGTTGAGGGGACCCAGTACTTC. Its protein product is CASSEVVEGTQYF. The J gene is TRBJ2-5, the V gene TRBV2, with a possible D match to TRBD2 (5 bases). Trimming shortened V by 1 base and J by 7 bases, and 10 bases separated the two germline ends. Looked up from germline, CDR1 is SNHLY and CDR2 is FYNNEI. CDR3 length equals 13 residues.

This chain's CDR3 is CASSPPRQGLYEQYF. Here the CDR3 DNA reads TGTGCCAGCAGCCCCCCCCGACAGGGTCTCTACGAGCAGTACTTC. The V gene is TRBV7-6, the J gene TRBJ2-7; 7 bases match TRBD1. The CDR3 runs to 15 residues. Germline-derived CDR1 and CDR2 are SGHVS and FNYEAQ. V trimming: 5 bases; J trimming: 3 bases; junction bases outside the gene matches: 10.

V and J are TRBV7-9 and TRBJ1-6; D gene unclear. This CDR3 has 14 residues. The germline CDR1 and CDR2 sequences are SEHNR and FQNEAQ (reference sequence). Trimming removed 3 bases from V and 10 bases from J, with 13 bases in between. The DNA of the CDR3 is TGTGCCAGCAGCTTGGGCGGACTTGAATCACCCCTCCACTTT. It codes for CASSLGGLESPLHF.

J is TRBJ2-1 and V is TRBV2, with 8 bases matching TRBD2. Per germline, CDR1 SNHLY and CDR2 FYNNEI. V dropped 10 bases and J dropped 5; count of bases not matched to a gene: 16. This CDR3 is built from 16 residues. The CDR3 loop reads CAISPPQGAGDNEQFF. The CDR3 DNA follows: TGTGCCATTAGCCCCCCCCAGGGAGCGGGGGACAATGAGCAGTTCTTC.

In DNA form, the CDR3 reads TGTGCCAGCAGTTCGTTCTGGACCGGTACTAGCGGGTACGAGCAGTACTTC. Translated, it gives CASSSFWTGTSGYEQYF. The chain uses TRBV27 and TRBJ2-7; the match to TRBD2 covers 9 bases. After removal of 4 bases from V and 4 bases from J, the junction contained 14 bases not matched to a gene. The CDR3 runs to 17 residues. CDR1 MNHEY and CDR2 SMNVEV come from the germline V gene (reference sequence).

This chain uses TRBV19 with TRBJ1-2, with D possibly TRBD1 on 6 matching bases. Germline values: CDR1 LNHDA, CDR2 SQIVND (reference sequence). V lost 5 bases to trimming and J lost 8 bases, with 12 bases between them. This CDR3 is 12 amino acids long. CDR3 nucleotides: TGTGCCAGTAGTCTACAGGGTCAAGGCTACACCTTC. Translation gives CASSLQGQGYTF.

V is TRBV7-2 and J is TRBJ1-5; the D gene is possibly TRBD1 (5 bases). V lost 5 bases and J lost 7, with 15 bases in between. Germline values: CDR1 SGHTA, CDR2 FQGNSA. CDR3 size: 14 residues. The CDR3 DNA is TGTGCCAGCAGCGTGGGGGGAGGTGGGCAGCCCCAGCATTTT. Protein product: CASSVGGGGQPQHF.

As concerns this clone: Germline and junction disagree at one end, which may indicate a read error. This rearrangement joins TRBV7-9 to TRBJ2-7; the D is unclear. The length of the CDR3 is 12 residues. Germline V gene data show CDR1 as SEHNR and CDR2 as FQNEAQ (reference sequence). CDR3 in amino acids: CSSSLGRAEQYF. The CDR3 bases are TGTTCCAGCAGCTTAGGAAGAGCCGAGCAGTACTTC.